This T cell receptor (beta chain) derives from a study of blood T cells in healthy people across ages (dated by TCRdb to 2013 to 2016). General notes on the study: Template switching captured roughly one uniquely barcoded TCR beta cDNA molecule per two T cells in model experiments. The donors were divided into four age groups: young (average around 16 years), middle-aged (about 40), aged (approximately 64) and long-lived (about 84). Using deep sequencing normalized with unique cDNA molecular identifiers, the study measured how TCR beta repertoire diversity changes with age. To avoid experimental bias, donors of different ages were distributed randomly across sequencing lanes. Two additional independent replicas of 1 million unique cDNA reads from the same blood draw were analyzed for two donors (one aged 18 to 30 and one aged 80 or older). Summary of the overall study and its limitations: Compared with the aged group, the long-lived group had more naive CD4+ T cells, fewer expanded clones and increased TCR diversity, suggesting age selection. Since profiling was done on bulk unsorted PBMCs, naive and antigen-experienced compartments could not be conclusively compared. Observed TCR beta diversity correlated strongly with the percentage of naive T cells measured by flow cytometry. Because the CMV infection status of the donors was unknown, age-related changes in expanded clonotypes may potentially have been confounded. As age increased, observed TCR beta diversity per million T cells dropped in a roughly linear way, and a significant reduction was already evident by age 40. Estimates of total diversity based on one million sequenced T cells were considered lower bounds and underestimates.

The V and J ends are trimmed by 7 bases and 0 bases, leaving 14 bases between them. CDR1 is given as MNHEY and CDR2 as SMNVEV, both from the germline V gene (reference sequence). From the cysteine through the phenylalanine, the CDR3 covers 15 amino acids. Only the CDR3 region is kept as DNA, spanning 45 bases read in frame from base 1. The approximately 40 donors, aged about 6 to 95 years, were systemically healthy Caucasian individuals from Russia. Each donor gave roughly 11 milliliters of peripheral blood, drawn into EDTA-treated Vacutainer tubes. Ficoll-Paque density-gradient centrifugation was used to isolate PBMCs, with at least 6 million per sample. Total RNA, at least 5 micrograms per sample, was extracted from PBMCs with Trizol reagent. The percentages of naive CD45RAhigh/CD27high T cells were determined by flow cytometry on a PBMC aliquot from every donor. Note on this clonotype: Its antigen has not been determined. Base quality data are lacking; no much larger clone is found one base away.

The library came from 5' RACE. The instrument given in TCRdb is Illumina HiSeq 2500. A second 7 to 11 cycle PCR used a sample-barcoded 5' primer and a J-beta primer mix. Each TCR beta cDNA molecule received a unique molecular identifier from a template-switch 5' adaptor carrying 12 random nucleotides. At least 2.5 million CDR3-containing paired-end reads were obtained from each sample. All of the RNA was converted into first-strand cDNA using the Mint cDNA synthesis kit, with a TRBC-specific oligonucleotide serving as the primer. All cDNA was treated with uracil-DNA glycosylase and then went through a first 18-cycle PCR with the universal primers M1SS and BC2_uni_R. The paper's data handling went like this. Normalization of each sample was performed by random selection of 1 million high-quality reads, each carrying a distinct molecular identifier. Instead of being binned into consensus sequences, reads with shared molecular identifiers were discarded. MiTCR, run with a Q25 quality threshold and the strictest error-elimination algorithm, handled CDR3 identification, clonotype clustering and error correction. A nonparametric unseen species model with Euler transformation was used to estimate a lower bound on total TCR beta diversity. TCRdb trimmed public reads at Q25 via fastp, called clones via MiXCR and kept in-frame beta chains. Each CDR3 protein gets just one entry, which takes the most common genes and DNA from the rows behind it. TCRdb's processing, not the authors' own work, is the source of the V and J calls. This sample holds roughly 1.5 million distinct CDR3 sequences; 42% were observed only once. Of the sample, approximately 4% falls within the top ten clones.

The sequenced sample consisted of blood. Recombination joined TRBV27 with TRBJ2-3; the D segment cannot be called with confidence. This clonotype was sampled from a woman aged 18-29 years in good health. The nucleotide sequence reads as follows: TGTGCCAGCAAATGGACGGTATCTAGCACAGATACGCAGTATTTT. Translation gives CASKWTVSSTDTQYF.